The 3 T cell receptor beta chains below come from one sample, sequenced in a study of OX40 agonist ivuxolimab in advanced cancers. Clones were sequenced by immunoSEQ multiplex PCR, and TCRdb holds only the in-frame ones, with some missing. This table holds over 50,000 clones, 75% to 90% found once. Material: CD4+ or CD8+ T cells sorted from blood, obtained in a trial of the OX40 agonist ivuxolimab. These receptor sequences come from an adult with an advanced solid tumor such as melanoma, head and neck, liver or kidney cancer.

V gene TRBV5-4 combines with J gene TRBJ2-2, with 8 bases fitting TRBD1. This CDR3 spans 16 amino acids. Germline CDR1 reads SGHNT; CDR2 reads YYREEE (reference sequence). V shed 0 bases, J shed 8 bases, and the junction held 9 bases outside the gene matches. The chain's CDR3 is CASSLAGQGNLGELFF. In nucleotides, the CDR3 is TGTGCCAGCAGCTTGGCCGGACAGGGTAATTTGGGGGAGCTGTTTTTT.

The count of this clone is one. The chain joins TRBV10-2 to TRBJ1-2; 7 bases map to TRBD1. Germline-derived CDR1 and CDR2 are WSHSY and SAAADI. With 7 bases clipped from V and 4 bases from J, the junction kept 9 bases outside the gene matches. This CDR3 has 14 residues. The CDR3 DNA sequence: TGCGCCAGCACGAGACAGGGTCGCGGCTATGGCTACACCTTC. Translation gives CASTRQGRGYGYTF.

The chain employs TRBV13 and TRBJ1-2; 8 bases fit TRBD1. In germline, CDR1 is PRHDT, CDR2 FYEKMQ (reference sequence). With 3 bases clipped from V and 4 bases from J, the junction kept 7 bases outside the gene matches. This CDR3 is 15 amino acids long. Here the CDR3 DNA reads TGTGCCAGCAGCTTTGGACAGGGACTTGGCTATGGCTACACCTTC. It is translated as CASSFGQGLGYGYTF. Full variable domain (outside the CDR3, taken from reference TRBV13 and TRBJ1-2): AAGVIQSPRHLIKEKRETATLKCYPIPRHDTVYWYQQGPGQDPQFLISFYEKMQSDKGSIPDRFSAQQFSDYHSELNMSSLELGDSALYFCASSFGQGLGYGYTFGSGTRLTVV.